The clone carrying this TCR beta chain came up many times. Its antigen is undetermined. Described time point: sample taken at primary tumor resection. Sequencing covered unsorted whole RNA taken from tumor, nontumor lung or frozen PBMC. Deletions cut 3 bases from V and 5 bases from J, with 5 bases between. CDR1 and CDR2 from the germline V gene are ENHRY and SYGVKD. This CDR3 has 12 residues. This sample is part of a study of spatial heterogeneity in lung cancer. Study background: Within raw reads, each unique TCR and UMI combination appeared on average more than ten times. Findings of the study overall: Ubiquitous expanded tumor TCRs were observed in blood more at resection than follow-up.

Single TCR cDNA molecules each had their own unique molecular identifier. TCRdb itself ran the 5' RACE reads through MiXCR, one entry per CDR3 protein. The sample records more than 80,000 distinct CDR3 sequences, 9.5% to 15% being singletons. V gene TRBV10-3 combines with J gene TRBJ2-1; no firm D call. The sequencing used PBMCs, collected at surgery. The clonotype comes from a male donor with early-stage non-small cell lung cancer. This CDR3 reads CAISDSNNEQFF. CDR3 DNA: TGTGCCATCAGTGACAGTAACAATGAGCAGTTCTTC.